This T cell receptor (beta chain) originates from a study of graft-versus-host responses after intestinal transplantation. The method was immunoSEQ multiplex PCR; TCRdb's version includes in-frame clones alone and lacks a portion of them. This sample has about 15,000 clones, with around 35% found just once. This clone was counted only a few times. This CDR3 is 14 amino acids long. J was trimmed by 6 bases and V by 4 bases; bases with no gene match: 2. Germline V CDR1 and CDR2: SNHLY, FYNNEI. The chain recombines TRBV2 with TRBJ1-5; 11 positions match TRBD1. The source was alloreactive CD4+ T cells from a mixed lymphocyte reaction culture, collected before intestinal transplant. This sample's subset: CFSE-low proliferating T cells sorted from roughly six-day pre-transplant mixed lymphocyte reaction (GvH or HvG direction). The receptor was derived from a human patient who received an intestinal transplant. Written as DNA, the CDR3 is TGTGCCAGCAGTGGGACAGGGGGCGGTCAGCCCCAGCATTTT. This translates into CASSGTGGGQPQHF. Supplemented by reference TRBV2 and TRBJ1-5, the full variable domain reads EPEVTQTPSHQVTQMGQEVILRCVPISNHLYFYWYRQILGQKVEFLVSFYNNEISEKSEIFDDQFSVERPDGSNFTLKIRSTKLEDSAMYFCASSGTGGGQPQHFGDGTRLSIL.